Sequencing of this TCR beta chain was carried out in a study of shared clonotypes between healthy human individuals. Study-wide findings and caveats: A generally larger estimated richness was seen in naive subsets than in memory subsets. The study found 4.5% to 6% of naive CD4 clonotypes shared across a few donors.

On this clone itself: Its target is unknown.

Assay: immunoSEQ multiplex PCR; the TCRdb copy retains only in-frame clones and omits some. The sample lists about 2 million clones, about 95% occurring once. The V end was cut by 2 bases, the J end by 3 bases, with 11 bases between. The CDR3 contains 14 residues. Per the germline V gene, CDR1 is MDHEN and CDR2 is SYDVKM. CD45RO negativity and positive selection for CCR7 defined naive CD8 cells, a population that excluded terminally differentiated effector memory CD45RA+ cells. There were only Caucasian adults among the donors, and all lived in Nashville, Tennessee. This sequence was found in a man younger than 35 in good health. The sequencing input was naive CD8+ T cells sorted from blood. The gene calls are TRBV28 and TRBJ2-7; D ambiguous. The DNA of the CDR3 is TGTGCCAGCAGTTTAGCGCAGAGCTACTACGAGCAGTACTTC. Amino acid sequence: CASSLAQSYYEQYF. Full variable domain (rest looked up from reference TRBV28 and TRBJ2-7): DVKVTQSSRYLVKRTGEKVFLECVQDMDHENMFWYRQDPGLGLRLIYFSYDVKMKEKGDIPEGYSVSREKKERFSLILESASTNQTSMYLCASSLAQSYYEQYFGPGTRLTVT.